This record covers a single T cell receptor (beta chain). Original handling: Cell counts per sample came from amplifying reference gene primers. Sequenced by immunoSEQ multiplex PCR; TCRdb stores in-frame clones only, minus some. The V and J calls and clone size come from that table; D and trimming were worked out from the DNA. Among under 20,000 clones listed, around 90% were seen once. These data come from a study of blood T cell repertoires in COVID-19. Study-wide background: The United States, Italy and Spain were the sources of the acute and convalescent COVID-19 samples. Nucleic acid was either cDNA or gDNA, and it came from T cells, B-cell-depleted T cells, or PBMCs.

Germline values: CDR1 SGHNT, CDR2 YENEEA. This CDR3 comprises 18 residues. J gave up 1 base and V 5 bases, and 15 bases lay outside the gene matches. The chain has TRBV11-3 and TRBJ1-2, with 8 nucleotides matching TRBD1. This TCR came from a man in his sixties with acute or convalescent COVID-19. Sequencing was performed on peripheral blood. The CDR3 DNA follows: TGTGCCAGCAGCAGCCCGAGGACAGGGACGCAGTATAACTATGGCTACACCTTC. It codes for CASSSPRTGTQYNYGYTF.